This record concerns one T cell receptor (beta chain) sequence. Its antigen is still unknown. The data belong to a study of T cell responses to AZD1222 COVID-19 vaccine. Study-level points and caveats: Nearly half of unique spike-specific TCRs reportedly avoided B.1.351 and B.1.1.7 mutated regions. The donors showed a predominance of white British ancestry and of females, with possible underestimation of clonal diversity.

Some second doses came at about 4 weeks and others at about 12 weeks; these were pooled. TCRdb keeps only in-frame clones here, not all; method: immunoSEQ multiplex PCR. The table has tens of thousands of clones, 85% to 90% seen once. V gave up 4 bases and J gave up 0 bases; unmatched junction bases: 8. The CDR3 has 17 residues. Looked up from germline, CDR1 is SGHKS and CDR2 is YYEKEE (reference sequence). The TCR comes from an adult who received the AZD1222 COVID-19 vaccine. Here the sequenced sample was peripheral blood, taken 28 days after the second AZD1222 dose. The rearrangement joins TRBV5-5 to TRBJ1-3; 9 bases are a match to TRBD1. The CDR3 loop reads CASSAEGQGLSGNTIYF. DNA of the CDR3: TGTGCCAGCAGCGCCGAAGGACAGGGGCTCTCTGGAAACACCATATATTTT.